This TCR beta chain was obtained from a study of blood T cells in healthy people across ages. Findings and limits, study-wide: Observed TCR beta diversity per million T cells went down as age went up. This fall followed a roughly linear course with age. No conclusive comparison of naive versus antigen-experienced cells was possible with unsorted PBMCs.

Germline V gene data show CDR1 as SGHRS and CDR2 as YFSETQ. This CDR3 region has 15 residues. Trimming cost V 3 bases and J 4 bases; bases outside gene matches: 7. A single count supports this clonotype. Its target is not known. Next came a second PCR, run for about 6 to 12 cycles, which used a sample-barcoded 5' primer along with a J-beta primer mix. Every sample gave at least 3 million paired-end reads containing CDR3. TCRdb itself ran the 5' RACE reads through MiXCR, one entry per CDR3 protein. Of roughly 1.5 million distinct CDR3 sequences listed, roughly 43% are singletons. V gene TRBV5-1 combines with J gene TRBJ2-1, with 7 nucleotides matching TRBD1. The sequenced material came from blood. The receptor's source is a woman aged 18-30 years in good health. The CDR3 DNA reads as TGCGCCAGCAGCTCGAAGGACAGGAAGTACAATGAGCAGTTCTTC. Its protein is CASSSKDRKYNEQFF.